The 17 T cell receptor beta chains below come from one sample, sequenced in a study of cytomegalovirus exposure and HLA in healthy donors. Use of 60 Vbeta and 13 Jbeta primers characterized the PCR. Assay used: immunoSEQ multiplex PCR; TCRdb lists only in-frame clones, some missing. The sample comprises 150,000 to 160,000 clones, more than 70% of which are singletons, and about 5.6% rests with the top ten. What was sequenced was PBMCs. These receptors were obtained from a woman in her thirties or forties in good health and CMV-seropositive.

The chain is built from TRBV27 and TRBJ2-5, with 8 nucleotides matching TRBD2. Trimming cost V 6 bases and J 1 base; bases outside gene matches: 13. The CDR3 runs to 17 residues. The germline gives CDR1 MNHEY, CDR2 SMNVEV (reference sequence). The CDR3 sequence is CASSPRGGALLQETQYF. In DNA form, the CDR3 reads TGTGCCAGCAGCCCTCGGGGGGGGGCCCTCCTCCAAGAGACCCAGTACTTC.

This clone was detected a few times. The J gene is TRBJ1-2, the V gene TRBV11-3; weak D call: TRBD1 (5 bases). There are 16 residues in the CDR3. The V gene's germline CDR1 is SGHNT and CDR2 YENEEA. V was shortened by 6 bases and J by 8 bases, with 25 bases between the two germline ends. CDR3: CASSFQSRQHGCGYTF. CDR3 coding DNA: TGTGCCAGCAGTTTTCAGTCGAGACAGCACGGTTGCGGCTACACCTTC.

This chain uses TRBV7-9 with TRBJ1-2; possibly TRBD1 for D (6 bases). CDR3 size: 14 residues. V gave up 6 bases and J gave up 4 bases, with 15 bases separating them. The germline CDR1 and CDR2 sequences are SEHNR and FQNEAQ (reference sequence). The CDR3 reads CASRPREGGYGYTF. CDR3 DNA sequence: TGTGCCAGCAGACCCCGCGAAGGGGGCTATGGCTACACCTTC.

The chain has TRBV6-5 and TRBJ1-2, with 11 bases fitting TRBD1. The ends lost 0 bases at V and 4 bases at J; junction bases unmatched: 4. The CDR3 length is 16 residues. Germline-derived CDR1 and CDR2 are MNHEY and SVGAGI. CDR3 in amino acids: CASSYSRTGGAYGYTF. In nucleotides, the CDR3 is TGTGCCAGCAGTTACTCTAGGACAGGGGGCGCCTATGGCTACACCTTC.

This clone was seen only once. The chain combines TRBV11-2 with TRBJ2-1, with TRBD2 identical over 10 bases. The CDR3 is 16 residues long. Germline V lookup: CDR1 SGHAT, CDR2 FQNNGV. V was pared by 9 bases and J by 5 bases, with 13 bases of the junction left unmatched. The CDR3 sequence is CASTPSSGRVDNEQFF. The CDR3, as DNA: TGTGCCAGTACCCCTTCTAGCGGGAGAGTAGACAATGAGCAGTTCTTC.

The chain has TRBV7-8 and TRBJ1-5, with a weak D call TRBD1 (5 bases). This CDR3 has 14 amino acids. Trimming pared 5 bases from V and 0 bases from J, leaving 8 bases between. Germline CDR1 is SGHVS and CDR2 is FQNEAQ. The CDR3 here is CASSADSSNQPQHF. CDR3 sequence (DNA): TGTGCCAGCAGCGCAGACAGTAGCAATCAGCCCCAGCATTTT. The complete variable domain, with remaining parts taken from reference TRBV7-8 and TRBJ1-5, reads GAGVSQSPRYKVAKRGQDVALRCDPISGHVSLFWYQQALGQGPEFLTYFQNEAQLDKSGLPSDRFFAERPEGSVSTLKIQRTQQEDSAVYLCASSADSSNQPQHFGDGTRLSIL.

This chain connects TRBV11-2 to TRBJ2-7; perhaps TRBD2 as D (6 bases). In germline, CDR1 is SGHAT, CDR2 FQNNGV. CDR3 length: 18 amino acids. Trimming cost V 0 bases and J 3 bases, with 21 bases left between them. The CDR3 sequence: CASSLDFGRGPIGYEQYF. The CDR3 DNA reads as TGTGCCAGCAGCTTAGATTTTGGGCGGGGACCTATTGGCTACGAGCAGTACTTC.

CDR3 loop: CASSPKVRNTPQPQHF. The CDR3 DNA is TGTGCCAGCAGTCCAAAGGTCAGGAACACCCCCCAGCCCCAGCATTTT. The chain joins TRBV27 to TRBJ1-5; D is undetermined. This CDR3 contains 16 residues. Germline V lookup: CDR1 MNHEY, CDR2 SMNVEV (reference sequence). Trimming shortened V by 5 bases and J by 7 bases, and 21 bases separated the two germline ends.

The chain combines TRBV5-8 with TRBJ1-5; 10 nucleotides agree with TRBD1. Unmatched junction bases numbered 13, after V lost 4 bases and J lost 0 bases. The CDR3 contains 19 residues. The germline CDR1 and CDR2 sequences are SGHTS and YDEGEE. DNA for the CDR3: TGTGCCAGCAGCCAGCGCCGGACAGGGGGGATTTATAGCAATCAGCCCCAGCATTTT. Translated: CASSQRRTGGIYSNQPQHF.

CDR3 DNA sequence: TGTGCCAGCAGCCCCGGGACTAGCTACGGTGAGCAGTTCTTC. It codes for CASSPGTSYGEQFF. The chain couples TRBV13 to TRBJ2-1, with 9 bases identical to TRBD2. The V gene end was trimmed by 5 bases and the J gene end by 9 bases; junction bases not matched to a gene: 8. Germline CDR1 and CDR2: PRHDT and FYEKMQ (reference sequence). The CDR3 extends over 14 amino acids.

V usage is TRBV19 and J usage is TRBJ1-1, with D possibly matching TRBD1 (5 bases). Trimming took off 2 bases at V and 4 bases at J, with 8 bases between the two ends. The germline V gene has CDR1 LNHDA and CDR2 SQIVND (reference sequence). This CDR3 comprises 13 residues. The CDR3 DNA reads TGTGCCAGTAGTATACAGGGAGGCACTGAAGCTTTCTTT. It encodes CASSIQGGTEAFF.

The chain has TRBV7-2 and TRBJ1-1; 8 nucleotides match TRBD1. The germline gives CDR1 SGHTA, CDR2 FQGNSA. CDR3 length equals 16 residues. Losses at the gene ends were 0 bases for V and 5 bases for J; bases not matched to a gene: 8. CDR3 loop: CASSLALGRGRTEAFF. CDR3 sequence (DNA): TGTGCCAGCAGCTTAGCGCTCGGCAGGGGGCGGACTGAAGCTTTCTTT.

The rearrangement links TRBV5-1 to TRBJ2-5; D might be TRBD2 (6 bases). V shed 0 bases and J shed 0 bases, with 9 bases lying between them. The CDR3 sequence is 15 residues long. The germline CDR1 and CDR2 sequences are SGHRS and YFSETQ. CDR3 in amino acids: CASSLARTNQETQYF. As DNA, the CDR3 is TGCGCCAGCAGCTTGGCCAGGACTAACCAAGAGACCCAGTACTTC.

This clone was seen a few times. Germline and junction disagree at one end, which may indicate a read error. The chain joins TRBV6-5 to TRBJ1-2; D not resolved. Germline lookup yields CDR1 MNHEY and CDR2 SVGAGI. There are 13 residues in the CDR3. The CDR3 nucleotides read TGTGCCAGCAGTACTAGGGCTTCCCGGGTGAAGGTCTTC. Its translation is CASSTRASRVKVF.

This sequence joins TRBV6-6 and TRBJ1-1; a possible D gene is TRBD1 (6 bases). The CDR3 length is 12 residues. V lost 8 bases and J lost 5, with 12 bases in between. Germline V gene lookup returns CDR1 MNHNY and CDR2 SVGAGI (reference sequence). CDR3 region: CASLGGRTEAFF. CDR3 coding DNA: TGTGCCAGCCTGGGGGGGCGGACTGAAGCTTTCTTT.

The J gene is TRBJ1-1, the V gene TRBV6-5; weak D call: TRBD1 (5 bases). CDR1 and CDR2 (germline): MNHEY, SVGAGI. Trimming left V 2 bases short and J 10 bases short, with 14 bases between. The CDR3 has 13 residues. The CDR3 here is CASSYPGYGGAFF. In DNA, the CDR3 is TGTGCCAGCAGTTACCCAGGGTACGGGGGAGCTTTCTTT.

V gene TRBV10-2 combines with J gene TRBJ1-1; D ambiguous. V was trimmed by 2 bases and J by 11 bases, leaving 12 bases between them. The CDR3 is 12 amino acids. Germline assignment: CDR1 WSHSY and CDR2 SAAADI. CDR3 sequence reads: CASSEPGTRAFF. The CDR3 region has the DNA TGCGCCAGCAGTGAGCCGGGAACGCGCGCTTTCTTT.